This T cell receptor beta chain was sequenced during a study of T cell responses to AZD1222 COVID-19 vaccine. As for the study in general: Both about-4-week and about-12-week second-dose recipients were combined. Study results and limitations: The peak T cell response came first, and repertoires were sampled only after it. Baseline seropositivity characterized only a handful of AZD1222 recipients. White British donors predominated, females outnumbered males, and clonal diversity was possibly underestimated.

Comment on this clone: Its cognate antigen is unknown.

Clones were read by immunoSEQ multiplex PCR, and TCRdb kept only the in-frame ones, dropping some. The sample carries approximately 120,000 clones, about 88% recorded once. V was pared by 5 bases and J by 0 bases, with 14 bases between. The germline V gene has CDR1 SGHTA and CDR2 FQGNSA. This CDR3 has 17 residues. Source: peripheral blood, taken on day 0 of AZD1222 vaccination. The sequence was collected from an adult in good health. The chain recombines TRBV7-2 with TRBJ2-6; a weak D match, TRBD1 (6 bases). The CDR3 loop is CASSIQGRSSGANVLTF. The CDR3 DNA sequence: TGTGCCAGCAGCATTCAGGGGCGATCCTCTGGGGCCAACGTCCTGACTTTC.